The entry below gives a single TCR beta chain sequence along with its context. Antigen unknown. The CDR3 extends over 15 amino acids. The V and J ends lost 7 bases and 5 bases respectively, with 19 bases between them. CDR1 is KGHDR, CDR2 SFDVKD, per germline. This entry is derived from a study of blood T cells in healthy people across ages. A sample-barcoded 5' primer and a J-beta primer mix were used in a second PCR of roughly 7 to 11 cycles. TCRdb reanalysed the 5' RACE reads using MiXCR and keeps one entry per CDR3 protein. The sample lists 1.5 million to 2 million distinct CDR3 sequences; 49% were seen once. The study's findings and limits: Leaving the PBMCs unsorted stopped any conclusive comparison of naive versus antigen-experienced cells.

This chain connects TRBV24-1 to TRBJ2-5; D perhaps matches TRBD1 (6 bases). The sequence came from a woman aged 40 to 50 in good health. The specimen was blood. DNA for the CDR3: TGTGCCACCAGCCCCCGAGGGGACATTAAGGAGACCCAGTACTTC. Translating gives CATSPRGDIKETQYF.